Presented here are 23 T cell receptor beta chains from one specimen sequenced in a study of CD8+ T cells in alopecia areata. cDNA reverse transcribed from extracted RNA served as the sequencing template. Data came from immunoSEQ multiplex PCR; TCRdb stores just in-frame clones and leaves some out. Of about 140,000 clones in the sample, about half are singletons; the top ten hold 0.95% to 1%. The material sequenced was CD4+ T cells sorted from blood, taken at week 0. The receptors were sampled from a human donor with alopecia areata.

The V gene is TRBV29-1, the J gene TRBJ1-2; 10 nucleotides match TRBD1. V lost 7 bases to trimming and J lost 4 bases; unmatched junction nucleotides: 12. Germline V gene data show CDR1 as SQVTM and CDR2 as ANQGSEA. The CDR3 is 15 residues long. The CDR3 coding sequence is TGCAGCGCCCGCGGGACAGGGGTTAATTCCTATGGCTACACCTTC. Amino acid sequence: CSARGTGVNSYGYTF.

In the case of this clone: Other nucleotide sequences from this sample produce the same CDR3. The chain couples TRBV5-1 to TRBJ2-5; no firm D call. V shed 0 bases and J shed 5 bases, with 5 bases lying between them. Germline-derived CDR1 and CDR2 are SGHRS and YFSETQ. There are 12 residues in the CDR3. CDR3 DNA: TGCGCCAGCAGCTTGGCCGGGGAGACCCAGTACTTC. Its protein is CASSLAGETQYF.

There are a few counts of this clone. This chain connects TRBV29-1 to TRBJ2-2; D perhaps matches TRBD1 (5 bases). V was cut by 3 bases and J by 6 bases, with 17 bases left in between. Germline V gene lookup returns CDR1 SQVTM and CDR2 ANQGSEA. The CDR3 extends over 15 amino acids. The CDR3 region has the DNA TGCAGCGTTGACACCGGCAGGGATGCTCCCGGGGAGCTGTTTTTT. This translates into CSVDTGRDAPGELFF.

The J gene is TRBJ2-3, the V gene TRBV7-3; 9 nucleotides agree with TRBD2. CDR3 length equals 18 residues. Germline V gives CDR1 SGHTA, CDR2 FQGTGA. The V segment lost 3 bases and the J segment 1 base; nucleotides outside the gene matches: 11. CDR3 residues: CASSFALAGPLGTDTQYF. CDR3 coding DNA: TGTGCCAGCAGCTTCGCCCTAGCGGGACCCCTTGGCACAGATACGCAGTATTTT.

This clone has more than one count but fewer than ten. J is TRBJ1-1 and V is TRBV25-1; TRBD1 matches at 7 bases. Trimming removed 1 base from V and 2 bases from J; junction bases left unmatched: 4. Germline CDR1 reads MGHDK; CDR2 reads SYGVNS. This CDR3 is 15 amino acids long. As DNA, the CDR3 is TGTGCCAGCAGTGAATTAGACAGGGCCAACACTGAAGCTTTCTTT. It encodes CASSELDRANTEAFF.

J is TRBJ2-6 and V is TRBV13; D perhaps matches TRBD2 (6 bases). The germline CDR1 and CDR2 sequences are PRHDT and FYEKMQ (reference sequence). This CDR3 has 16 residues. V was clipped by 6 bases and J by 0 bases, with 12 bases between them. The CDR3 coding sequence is TGTGCCAGCAGTCAGGGACTTTACTCTGGGGCCAACGTCCTGACTTTC. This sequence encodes CASSQGLYSGANVLTF.

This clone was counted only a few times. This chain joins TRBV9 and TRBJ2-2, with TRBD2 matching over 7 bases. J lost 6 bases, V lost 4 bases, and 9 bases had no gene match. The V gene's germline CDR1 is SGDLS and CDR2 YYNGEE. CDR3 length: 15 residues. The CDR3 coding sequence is TGTGCCAGCAGCCCCTCGACTAGCAGGGCCGGGGAGCTGTTTTTT. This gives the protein CASSPSTSRAGELFF.

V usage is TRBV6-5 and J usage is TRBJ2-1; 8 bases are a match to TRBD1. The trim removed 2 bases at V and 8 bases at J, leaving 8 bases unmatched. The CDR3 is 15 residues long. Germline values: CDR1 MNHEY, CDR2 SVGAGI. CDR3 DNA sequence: TGTGCCAGCAGTTACGGTGGCCAGGGGGCCTATGAGCAGTTCTTC. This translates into CASSYGGQGAYEQFF.

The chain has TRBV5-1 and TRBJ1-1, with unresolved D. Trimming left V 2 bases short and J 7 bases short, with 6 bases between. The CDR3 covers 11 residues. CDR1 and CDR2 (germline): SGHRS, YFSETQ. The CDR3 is CASSLGVEAFF. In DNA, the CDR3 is TGCGCCAGCAGCTTAGGTGTTGAAGCTTTCTTT.

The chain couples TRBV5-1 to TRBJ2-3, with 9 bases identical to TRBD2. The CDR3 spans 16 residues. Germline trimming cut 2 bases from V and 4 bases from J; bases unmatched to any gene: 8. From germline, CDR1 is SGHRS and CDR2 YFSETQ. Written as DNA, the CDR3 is TGCGCCAGCAGCTTACTGACTAGCGGTTTGTCAGATACGCAGTATTTT. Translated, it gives CASSLLTSGLSDTQYF.

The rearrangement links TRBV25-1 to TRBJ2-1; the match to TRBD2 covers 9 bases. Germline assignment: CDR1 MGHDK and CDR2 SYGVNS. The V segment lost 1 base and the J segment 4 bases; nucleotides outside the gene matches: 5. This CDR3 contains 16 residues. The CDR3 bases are TGTGCCAGCAGTGAATCTAGCGGGGAAGTATACAATGAGCAGTTCTTC. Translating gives CASSESSGEVYNEQFF. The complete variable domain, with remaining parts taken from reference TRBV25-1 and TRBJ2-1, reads EADIYQTPRYLVIGTGKKITLECSQTMGHDKMYWYQQDPGMELHLIHYSYGVNSTEKGDLSSESTVSRIRTEHFPLTLESARPSHTSQYLCASSESSGEVYNEQFFGPGTRLTVL.

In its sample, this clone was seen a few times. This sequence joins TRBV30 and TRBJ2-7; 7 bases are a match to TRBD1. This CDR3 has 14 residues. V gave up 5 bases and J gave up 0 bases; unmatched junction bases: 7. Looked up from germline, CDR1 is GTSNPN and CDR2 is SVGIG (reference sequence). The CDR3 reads CAWGDRAVSYEQYF. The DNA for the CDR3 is TGTGCCTGGGGCGACAGGGCGGTCTCCTACGAGCAGTACTTC.

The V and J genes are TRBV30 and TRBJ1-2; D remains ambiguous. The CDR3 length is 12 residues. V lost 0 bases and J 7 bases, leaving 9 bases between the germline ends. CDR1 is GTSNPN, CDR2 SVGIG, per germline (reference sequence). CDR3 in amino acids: CAWSVLFSGYTF. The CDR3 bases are TGTGCCTGGAGTGTACTTTTTAGTGGCTACACCTTC. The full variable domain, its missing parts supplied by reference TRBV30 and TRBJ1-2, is SQTIHQWPATLVQPVGSPLSLECTVEGTSNPNLYWYRQAAGRGLQLLFYSVGIGQISSEVPQNLSASRPQDRQFILSSKKLLLSDSGFYLCAWSVLFSGYTFGSGTRLTVV.

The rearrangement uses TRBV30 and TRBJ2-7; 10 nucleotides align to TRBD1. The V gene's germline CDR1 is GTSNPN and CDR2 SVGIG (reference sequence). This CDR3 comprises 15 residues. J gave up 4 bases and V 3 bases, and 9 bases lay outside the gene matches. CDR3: CAWRETGTGVYEQYF. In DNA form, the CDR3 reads TGTGCCTGGAGAGAAACCGGGACAGGGGTTTACGAGCAGTACTTC. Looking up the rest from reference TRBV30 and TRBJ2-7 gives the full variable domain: SQTIHQWPATLVQPVGSPLSLECTVEGTSNPNLYWYRQAAGRGLQLLFYSVGIGQISSEVPQNLSASRPQDRQFILSSKKLLLSDSGFYLCAWRETGTGVYEQYFGPGTRLTVT.

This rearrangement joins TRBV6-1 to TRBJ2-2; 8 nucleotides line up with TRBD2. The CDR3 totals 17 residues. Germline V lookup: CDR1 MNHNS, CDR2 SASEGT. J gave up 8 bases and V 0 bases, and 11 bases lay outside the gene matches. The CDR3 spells CASSEASGTRKKGELFF. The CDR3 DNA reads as TGTGCCAGCAGTGAAGCGTCAGGGACTAGGAAAAAAGGGGAGCTGTTTTTT.

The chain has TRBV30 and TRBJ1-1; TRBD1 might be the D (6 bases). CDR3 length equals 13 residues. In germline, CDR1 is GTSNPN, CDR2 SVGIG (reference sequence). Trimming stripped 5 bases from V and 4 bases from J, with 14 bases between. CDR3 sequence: CAWGPGGGTEAFF. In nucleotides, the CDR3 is TGTGCCTGGGGACCGGGAGGGGGCACTGAAGCTTTCTTT.

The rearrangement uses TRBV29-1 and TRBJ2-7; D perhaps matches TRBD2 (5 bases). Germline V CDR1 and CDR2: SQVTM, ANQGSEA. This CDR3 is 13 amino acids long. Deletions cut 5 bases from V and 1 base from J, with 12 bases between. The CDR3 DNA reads TGCAGCGTTCAGGAGGTCGGGTCCTACGAGCAGTACTTC. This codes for CSVQEVGSYEQYF.

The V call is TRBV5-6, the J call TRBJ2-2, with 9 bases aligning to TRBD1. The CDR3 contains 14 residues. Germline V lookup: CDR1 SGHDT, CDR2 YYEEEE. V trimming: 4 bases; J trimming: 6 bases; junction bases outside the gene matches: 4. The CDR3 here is CASSGDRGAGELFF. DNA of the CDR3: TGTGCCAGCAGCGGAGACAGGGGGGCCGGGGAGCTGTTTTTT.

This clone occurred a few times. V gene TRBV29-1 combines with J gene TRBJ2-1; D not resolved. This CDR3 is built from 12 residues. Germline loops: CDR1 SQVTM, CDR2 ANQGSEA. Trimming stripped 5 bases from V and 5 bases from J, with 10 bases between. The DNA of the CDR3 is TGCAGCGTTCTAAGATTACACAATGAGCAGTTCTTC. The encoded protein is CSVLRLHNEQFF.

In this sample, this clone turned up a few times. CDR3 loop: CARWGQSYGYTF. CDR3 nucleotides: TGCGCCAGATGGGGACAGAGCTATGGCTACACCTTC. V gene TRBV23-1 combines with J gene TRBJ1-2, with 7 positions matching TRBD1. TRBV23-1 falls under the ORF class, with uncertain function. The CDR3 covers 12 residues. V trimming: 9 bases; J trimming: 4 bases; junction bases outside the gene matches: 5.

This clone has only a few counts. The CDR3 DNA reads as TGTGCCATCAGTGCGGCCGTGAATCGAGATACGCAGTATTTT. Protein product: CAISAAVNRDTQYF. V gene TRBV10-3 combines with J gene TRBJ2-3; D remains unclear. Trimming removed 4 bases from V and 5 bases from J, with 13 bases in between. CDR3 size: 14 residues. Germline-derived CDR1 and CDR2 are ENHRY and SYGVKD.

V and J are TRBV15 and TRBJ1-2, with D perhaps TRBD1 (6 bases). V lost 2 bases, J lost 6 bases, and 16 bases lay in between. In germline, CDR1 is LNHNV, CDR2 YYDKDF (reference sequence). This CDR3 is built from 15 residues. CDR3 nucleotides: TGTGCCACCAGCAGATCGACGGGCAGGGGCGATGGCTACACCTTC. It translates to CATSRSTGRGDGYTF.

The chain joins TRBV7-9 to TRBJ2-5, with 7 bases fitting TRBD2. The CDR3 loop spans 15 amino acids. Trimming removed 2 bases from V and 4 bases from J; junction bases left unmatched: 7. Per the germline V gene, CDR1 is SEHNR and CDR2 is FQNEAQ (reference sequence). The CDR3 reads CASSLRAGVAETQYF. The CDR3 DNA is TGTGCCAGCAGCTTACGGGCGGGAGTAGCAGAGACCCAGTACTTC.